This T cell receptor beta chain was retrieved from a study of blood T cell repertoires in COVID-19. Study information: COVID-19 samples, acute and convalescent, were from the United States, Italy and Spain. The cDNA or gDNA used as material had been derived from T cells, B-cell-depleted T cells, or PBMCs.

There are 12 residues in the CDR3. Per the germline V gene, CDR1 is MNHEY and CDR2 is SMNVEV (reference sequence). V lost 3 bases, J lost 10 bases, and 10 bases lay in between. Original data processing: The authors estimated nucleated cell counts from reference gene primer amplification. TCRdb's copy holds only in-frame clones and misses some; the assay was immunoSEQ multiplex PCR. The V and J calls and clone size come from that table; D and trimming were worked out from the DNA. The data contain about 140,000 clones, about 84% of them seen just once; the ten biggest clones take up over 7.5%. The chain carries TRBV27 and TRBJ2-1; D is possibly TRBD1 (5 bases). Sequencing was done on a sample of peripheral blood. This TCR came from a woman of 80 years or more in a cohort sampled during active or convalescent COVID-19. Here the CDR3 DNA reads TGTGCCAGCAGTTTCCGGGCAGGGGAGCAGTTCTTC. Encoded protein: CASSFRAGEQFF.